The 28 T cell receptor beta chains presented below share a single source sample, sequenced in a study of cytomegalovirus exposure and HLA in healthy donors. Produced via immunoSEQ multiplex PCR; TCRdb's table is partial and in-frame only. The sample has about 160,000 clones, approximately 96% seen once. The sample consisted of PBMCs. These receptors were obtained from a woman younger than 35 in good health and CMV-seronegative.

J is TRBJ2-5 and V is TRBV7-2; 11 nucleotides align to TRBD2. The trim removed 6 bases at V and 2 bases at J, leaving 2 bases unmatched. This CDR3 spans 14 amino acids. In germline, CDR1 is SGHTA, CDR2 FQGNSA. The CDR3 here is CASRIAGGQETQYF. CDR3 DNA sequence: TGTGCCAGCAGAATAGCGGGGGGGCAAGAGACCCAGTACTTC.

This sequence joins TRBV19 and TRBJ2-7; weak D call: TRBD1 (5 bases). This CDR3 spans 14 amino acids. Trimming cost V 5 bases and J 2 bases, with 13 bases left between them. The germline V gene has CDR1 LNHDA and CDR2 SQIVND (reference sequence). Here the CDR3 DNA reads TGTGCCAGTAGTGGGGCCGGCCCCGCCTACGAGCAGTACTTC. Protein product: CASSGAGPAYEQYF.

The chain recombines TRBV7-6 with TRBJ2-7, with D perhaps TRBD2 (6 bases). V gave up 2 bases and J gave up 4 bases, with 12 bases separating them. Germline V gene data show CDR1 as SGHVS and CDR2 as FNYEAQ. The CDR3 covers 14 residues. The CDR3 region has the DNA TGTGCCAGCAGCTTAAGGCAGGGAGGTTACGAGCAGTACTTC. Its translation: CASSLRQGGYEQYF. The variable domain in full, completed from reference TRBV7-6 and TRBJ2-7, reads GAGVSQSPRYKVTKRGQDVALRCDPISGHVSLYWYRQALGQGPEFLTYFNYEAQQDKSGLPNDRFSAERPEGSISTLTIQRTEQRDSAMYRCASSLRQGGYEQYFGPGTRLTVT.

The chain is built from TRBV30 and TRBJ2-5; D is possibly TRBD1 (6 bases). CDR1 is GTSNPN, CDR2 SVGIG, per germline (reference sequence). Trimming stripped 3 bases from V and 7 bases from J, with 15 bases between. This CDR3 spans 13 amino acids. The CDR3 region has the DNA TGTGCCTGGAGATGGCAGGGGAGTGGGACCCAGTACTTC. Translating gives CAWRWQGSGTQYF.

This clone was observed once. V usage is TRBV7-9 and J usage is TRBJ2-7; D is possibly TRBD1 (6 bases). Germline CDR1 is SEHNR and CDR2 is FQNEAQ (reference sequence). CDR3 length: 14 residues. Trimming pared 6 bases from V and 2 bases from J, leaving 14 bases between. Written as DNA, the CDR3 is TGTGCCAGCAGTTTCAGGGGAGAAGCCTACGAGCAGTACTTC. This encodes CASSFRGEAYEQYF.

This clone was observed a single time. This rearrangement joins TRBV12-2 to TRBJ1-5; the table calls TRBD1, which could not be checked here. TRBV12-2 is deemed a pseudogene. The CDR3 is 14 residues long. This CDR3 reads CASRFGQRNQPQHF. DNA of the CDR3: TGTGCAAGTCGCTTCGGACAGCGCAATCAGCCCCAGCATTTT.

The V call is TRBV9, the J call TRBJ1-4, with D perhaps TRBD1 (6 bases). There are 15 residues in the CDR3. Trimming pared 2 bases from V and 3 bases from J, leaving 11 bases between. CDR1 and CDR2 from the germline V gene are SGDLS and YYNGEE. Here the CDR3 DNA reads TGTGCCAGCAGCGTGGGGACAAAGGCTAATGAAAAACTGTTTTTT. It yields the protein CASSVGTKANEKLFF.

The chain employs TRBV29-1 and TRBJ2-1; TRBD1 aligns across 9 bases. Losses at the gene ends were 8 bases for V and 8 bases for J; bases not matched to a gene: 13. CDR3 length equals 14 residues. Germline values: CDR1 SQVTM, CDR2 ANQGSEA. The CDR3 loop is CSCSTGGVLDEQFF. In nucleotides, the CDR3 is TGCAGCTGCTCCACAGGGGGCGTTTTGGATGAGCAGTTCTTC.

V is TRBV5-6 and J is TRBJ2-7, with D possibly being TRBD1 (6 bases). The CDR3 totals 13 residues. V was cut by 5 bases and J by 2 bases, with 11 bases left in between. Germline lookup yields CDR1 SGHDT and CDR2 YYEEEE. CDR3 coding DNA: TGTGCCAGCAGAAGCGGACAGACCTACGAGCAGTACTTC. Its protein product is CASRSGQTYEQYF.

Only one count was recorded for this clone. V and J are TRBV30 and TRBJ1-1; maybe TRBD1 (6 bases). The V gene's germline CDR1 is GTSNPN and CDR2 SVGIG (reference sequence). Trimming shortened V by 3 bases and J by 4 bases, and 9 bases separated the two germline ends. This CDR3 is 12 amino acids long. The chain's CDR3 is CAWRQGLTEAFF. CDR3 in DNA: TGTGCCTGGAGACAGGGCCTCACTGAAGCTTTCTTT.

This chain connects TRBV4-2 to TRBJ1-4; tentatively, D is TRBD1 (6 bases). Per the germline V gene, CDR1 is LGHNA and CDR2 is YNFKEQ. V lost 6 bases and J lost 0, with 17 bases in between. This CDR3 has 17 residues. Here the CDR3 reads CASRNRQAQATNEKLFF. CDR3 bases: TGTGCCAGCAGAAACCGACAGGCGCAAGCAACTAATGAAAAACTGTTTTTT.

As regards this clone: Other DNA sequences from this sample encode an identical CDR3 as well. The J gene is TRBJ2-7, the V gene TRBV5-6, with D possibly TRBD2 on 6 matching bases. V was trimmed by 0 bases and J by 0 bases, leaving 7 bases between them. This CDR3 is 14 amino acids long. Germline loops: CDR1 SGHDT, CDR2 YYEEEE. CDR3 nucleotide sequence: TGTGCCAGCAGCTTGGTCGGGGGCTCCTACGAGCAGTACTTC. This translates into CASSLVGGSYEQYF.

The chain employs TRBV30 and TRBJ2-5; D is possibly TRBD1 (5 bases). The DNA end is a closer match to TRBJ2-7, so the J assignment may be wrong. The CDR3 extends over 14 amino acids. Germline V gene data show CDR1 as GTSNPN and CDR2 as SVGIG (reference sequence). CDR3 in DNA: TGTGCCTGGACCGGCCCAGGGAAAACCTACGAGCAGTACTTC. Translated, it gives CAWTGPGKTYEQYF.

The CDR3: CASSFGGGLHTDTQYF. In DNA, the CDR3 is TGTGCCAGCAGCTTTGGGGGGGGGCTCCACACAGATACGCAGTATTTT. V usage is TRBV11-3 and J usage is TRBJ2-3; tentative D call: TRBD2 (7 bases). This CDR3 spans 16 amino acids. V shed 3 bases and J shed 2 bases, with 15 bases lying between them. The V gene's germline CDR1 is SGHNT and CDR2 YENEEA.

The chain uses TRBV7-9 and TRBJ1-2; 10 bases agree with TRBD1. V was clipped by 4 bases and J by 4 bases; unmatched bases: 6. Germline lookup yields CDR1 SEHNR and CDR2 FQNEAQ (reference sequence). The length of the CDR3 is 15 residues. The CDR3 loop is CASSYRTGGGYGYTF. As DNA, the CDR3 is TGTGCCAGCAGCTACCGGACAGGGGGTGGCTATGGCTACACCTTC.

Points on this clone: Other DNA sequences in this sample translate to the same CDR3. V is TRBV7-2 and J is TRBJ1-1; 10 bases line up with TRBD1. The V segment lost 5 bases and the J segment 1 base; nucleotides outside the gene matches: 4. Germline loops: CDR1 SGHTA, CDR2 FQGNSA. The CDR3 loop spans 15 amino acids. CDR3 in amino acids: CASSLRQGANTEAFF. CDR3 DNA sequence: TGTGCCAGCAGCCTCAGACAGGGGGCGAACACTGAAGCTTTCTTT.

The chain links TRBV10-3 to TRBJ2-3, with 9 positions matching TRBD1. This CDR3 is built from 16 residues. The V gene end was trimmed by 5 bases and the J gene end by 1 base; junction bases not matched to a gene: 7. Germline assignment: CDR1 ENHRY and CDR2 SYGVKD. CDR3 coding DNA: TGTGCCATCAGTACACAGGGGGCTTCTGGCACAGATACGCAGTATTTT. Amino acids: CAISTQGASGTDTQYF.

CDR3 bases: TGTGCCAGCACTGGACAGGAAGGAGGCAATCAGCCCCAGCATTTT. Its protein product is CASTGQEGGNQPQHF. The chain has TRBV2 and TRBJ1-5; 7 bases line up with TRBD1. V lost 7 bases and J lost 2; bases outside the gene matches: 8. Germline CDR1 and CDR2: SNHLY and FYNNEI. CDR3 length: 15 residues.

This chain connects TRBV4-3 to TRBJ2-7; 13 nucleotides line up with TRBD2. Trimming removed 3 bases from V and 2 bases from J; junction bases left unmatched: 10. The CDR3 covers 18 residues. Germline CDR1 LGHNA, CDR2 YSLEER. CDR3 sequence: CASSHLRLAGGSPYEQYF. The CDR3 bases are TGCGCCAGCAGCCACCTCAGACTAGCGGGGGGTTCTCCCTACGAGCAGTACTTC.

The chain employs TRBV4-1 and TRBJ2-5; 8 nucleotides align to TRBD1. Trimming took 4 bases from V and 3 from J; bases not matched to a gene: 16. Germline assignment: CDR1 MGHRA and CDR2 YSYEKL. The length of the CDR3 is 18 residues. Written as DNA, the CDR3 is TGCGCCAGCAGCCCAACAACCCCGACAGGGGTGGGGGAAGAGACCCAGTACTTC. Encoded protein: CASSPTTPTGVGEETQYF.

The V and J genes are TRBV27 and TRBJ2-1; 10 bases align to TRBD2. The ends lost 5 bases at V and 4 bases at J; junction bases unmatched: 5. Germline V gene lookup returns CDR1 MNHEY and CDR2 SMNVEV (reference sequence). CDR3 length: 15 amino acids. Here the CDR3 DNA reads TGTGCCAGCAGTCCCGGACTAGCGGTATACAATGAGCAGTTCTTC. It yields the protein CASSPGLAVYNEQFF.

The genes are TRBV5-1 and TRBJ2-7, with 8 bases identical to TRBD1. The germline V gene encodes CDR1 SGHRS and CDR2 YFSETQ. Trimming at V came to 8 bases and at J to 3 bases, leaving 7 bases not matched to a gene. CDR3 size: 13 residues. The CDR3 bases are TGCGCCAGGGAATACAGGGGGTACTACGAGCAGTACTTC. Translation gives CAREYRGYYEQYF.

The chain links TRBV11-2 to TRBJ2-5; 12 positions match TRBD2. Trimming cost V 4 bases and J 2 bases; bases outside gene matches: 8. This CDR3 has 17 amino acids. CDR1 is SGHAT and CDR2 is FQNNGV in the germline V gene. In DNA form, the CDR3 reads TGTGCCAGCAGCTCCCATCCGACTAGCGGGGGACAAGAGACCCAGTACTTC. The encoded protein is CASSSHPTSGGQETQYF.

The V and J genes are TRBV20-1 and TRBJ1-4; D is possibly TRBD1 (6 bases). Germline loops: CDR1 DFQATT, CDR2 SNEGSKA (reference sequence). Trimming took 7 bases from V and 6 from J, leaving 9 bases between them. This CDR3 has 11 residues. As DNA, the CDR3 is TGCAGTGTCGGGACATATGAAAAACTGTTTTTT. It is translated as CSVGTYEKLFF.

The V call is TRBV19, the J call TRBJ2-5; TRBD1 matches at 10 bases. Unmatched junction bases numbered 7, after V lost 7 bases and J lost 5 bases. The CDR3 is 14 residues long. Germline V gene lookup returns CDR1 LNHDA and CDR2 SQIVND (reference sequence). CDR3 residues: CASTPDRGRETQYF. CDR3 nucleotides: TGTGCCAGTACTCCCGACAGGGGGCGGGAGACCCAGTACTTC.

The chain combines TRBV7-6 with TRBJ2-5, with D possibly being TRBD2 (5 bases). CDR1 is SGHVS and CDR2 is FNYEAQ in the germline V gene. The germline V and J ends were trimmed by 4 bases and 4 bases, with 13 bases remaining between them. The CDR3 spans 14 residues. The CDR3 spells CASSSVVGGETQYF. DNA of the CDR3: TGTGCCAGCAGCTCGGTCGTCGGAGGAGAGACCCAGTACTTC.

V gene TRBV15 combines with J gene TRBJ2-5; TRBD2 matches 9 bases. V shed 0 bases and J 4 bases; nucleotides not matched to a gene: 15. Germline V gene lookup returns CDR1 LNHNV and CDR2 YYDKDF (reference sequence). This CDR3 is built from 19 residues. In DNA form, the CDR3 reads TGTGCCACCAGCAGAGATCAACAGCGGGGGGCCGGAAGGTTAGAGACCCAGTACTTC. Translated: CATSRDQQRGAGRLETQYF.

This clone was observed once. The rearrangement links TRBV7-2 to TRBJ2-2; no firm D call. Germline values: CDR1 SGHTA, CDR2 FQGNSA. Trimming left V 5 bases short and J 6 bases short, with 7 bases between. This CDR3 spans 12 amino acids. Written as DNA, the CDR3 is TGTGCCAGCAGCCCCGGTCCCGGGGAGCTGTTTTTT. It specifies CASSPGPGELFF.